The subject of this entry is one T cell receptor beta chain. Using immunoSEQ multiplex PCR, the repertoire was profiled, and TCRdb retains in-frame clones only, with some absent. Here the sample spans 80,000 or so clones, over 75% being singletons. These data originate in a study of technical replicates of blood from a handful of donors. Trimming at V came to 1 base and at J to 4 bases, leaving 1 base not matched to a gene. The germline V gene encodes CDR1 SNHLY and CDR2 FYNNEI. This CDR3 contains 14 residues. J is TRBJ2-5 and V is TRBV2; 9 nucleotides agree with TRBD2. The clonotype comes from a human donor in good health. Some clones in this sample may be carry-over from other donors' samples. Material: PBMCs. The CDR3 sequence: CASSEGRGGETQYF. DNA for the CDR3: TGTGCCAGCAGTGAAGGGCGGGGGGGAGAGACCCAGTACTTC. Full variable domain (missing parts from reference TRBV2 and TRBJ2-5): EPEVTQTPSHQVTQMGQEVILRCVPISNHLYFYWYRQILGQKVEFLVSFYNNEISEKSEIFDDQFSVERPDGSNFTLKIRSTKLEDSAMYFCASSEGRGGETQYFGPGTRLLVL.